The sequence of this TCR beta chain was determined in a study of radiotherapy plus CTLA-4 blockade in lung cancer. Remarks on this clone: Antigen: not known.

The CDR3 is 14 amino acids. Germline V lookup: CDR1 SGHVS, CDR2 FQNEAQ. V lost 1 base and J lost 3, with 9 bases in between. Study observations and caveats: Radiotherapy plus ipilimumab was followed by expansion in blood of tumor-derived TCR clones.

Measured with immunoSEQ multiplex PCR; TCRdb has only the in-frame clones, and not every one. Among roughly 90,000 clones listed, less than 80% were seen once. The sequencing here drew on peripheral blood, taken from a patient treated with radiotherapy plus ipilimumab. The receptor was isolated from a human donor with non-small cell lung cancer that progressed on radiotherapy plus ipilimumab. V is TRBV7-8 and J is TRBJ1-1; no clear D gene. For the CDR3, the DNA is TGTGCCAGCAGCTTAGAAGTTGGGTACACTGAAGCTTTCTTT. It is translated as CASSLEVGYTEAFF.